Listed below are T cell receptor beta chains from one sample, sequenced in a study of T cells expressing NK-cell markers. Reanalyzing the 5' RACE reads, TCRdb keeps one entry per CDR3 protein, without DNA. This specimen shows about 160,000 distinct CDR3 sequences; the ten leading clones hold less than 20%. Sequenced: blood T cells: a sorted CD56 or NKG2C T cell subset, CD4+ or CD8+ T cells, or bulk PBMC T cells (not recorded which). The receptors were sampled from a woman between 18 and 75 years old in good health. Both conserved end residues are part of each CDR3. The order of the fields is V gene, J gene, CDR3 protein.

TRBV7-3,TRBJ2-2,CASSPGTGELFF
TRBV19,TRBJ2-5,CASRDRGLETQYF
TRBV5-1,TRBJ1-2,CASSFRRGTYGYTF
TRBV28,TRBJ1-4,CASSLEDRELFF
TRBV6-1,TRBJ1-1,CATRKAVMNTEAFF
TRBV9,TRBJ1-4,CASTPGSLGEKLFF
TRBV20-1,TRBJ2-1,CSAGTFNEQFF
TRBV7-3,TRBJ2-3,CASSLQTSGGTDTQYF
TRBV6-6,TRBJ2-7,CASSRDDRGEQYF
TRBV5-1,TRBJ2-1,CASSWGTGKYNEQFF
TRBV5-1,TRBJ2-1,CASSLTSGGLYEQFF
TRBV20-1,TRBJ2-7,CSGLRGGTYEQYF
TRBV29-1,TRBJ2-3,CSVGGYWTSGRPSTDTQYF
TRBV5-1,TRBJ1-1,CASSLEGGGTEAFF
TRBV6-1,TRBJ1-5,CASSERPTLNNQPQHF
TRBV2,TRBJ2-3,CASKKEGSRTDTQYF
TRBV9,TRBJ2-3,CASSVGPLAGATDTQYF
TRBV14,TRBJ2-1,CASSQFHRGGPQFF
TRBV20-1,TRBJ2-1,CSAGGLENPQSNEQFF
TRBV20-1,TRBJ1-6,CSGRTGPGSPLHF
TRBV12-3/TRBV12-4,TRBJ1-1,CASSLGGSHSPEAFF
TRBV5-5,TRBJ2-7,CASSLAGQGLSYEQYF
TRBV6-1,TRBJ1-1,CASRFIRENTEAFF
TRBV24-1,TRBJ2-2,CATSDPGSRNTGELFF
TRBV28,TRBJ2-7,CATKLAGDSYEQYF
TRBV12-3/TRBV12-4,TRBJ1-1,CASSSGGGIDTEAFF
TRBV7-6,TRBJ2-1,CASSLRAADEQFF
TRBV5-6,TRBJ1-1,CASTYPDGGTEAFF
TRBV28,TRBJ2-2,CASSPGRRVGELFF
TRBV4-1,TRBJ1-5,CASSQDRSYSNQPQHF
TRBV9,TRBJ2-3,CASSVGPSGAPPDTQYF
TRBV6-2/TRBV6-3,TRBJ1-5,CASRPPGQGARSNQPQHF
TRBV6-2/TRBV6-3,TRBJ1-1,CASSLLVGRGRPEAFF
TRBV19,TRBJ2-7,CASSTPLTDRGINEQYF
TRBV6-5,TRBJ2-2,CASSYSGSTGELFF
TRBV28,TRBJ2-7,CASSHSRGGGEQYF
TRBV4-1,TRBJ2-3,CASSQYSYGTGSTDTQYF
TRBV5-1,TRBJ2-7,CASSDLDGYEQYF
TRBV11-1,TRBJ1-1,CASSLGRGRSTEAFF
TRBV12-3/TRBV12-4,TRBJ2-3,CASSLMAGDTQYF
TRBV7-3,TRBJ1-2,CASSFAPRGDNYGYTF
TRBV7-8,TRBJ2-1,CASTMTSGGSNEQFF
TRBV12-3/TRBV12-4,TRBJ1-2,CASSHDRNYGYTF
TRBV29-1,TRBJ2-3,CSVEIATDTQYF
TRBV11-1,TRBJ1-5,CASSPYKSNQPQHF
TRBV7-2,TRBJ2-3,CASSPPIAGLPYF